Given below is one T cell receptor beta chain in context. Its antigen is unknown. The record originates from a study of T-cell memory formation after mild COVID-19. Study-level results: Second-wave clones peaking on day 37 lacked confirmed SARS-CoV-2 specificity. Some clones that responded turned up in pre-infection memory, which suggests that cross-reactive memory joined in.

TCRdb re-called the 5' RACE reads with MiXCR, one entry per CDR3 protein. The top ten hold 20% to 25% of the sample, which has roughly 310,000 distinct CDR3 sequences, about 16% seen once. The sequenced sample consisted of PBMCs or a T cell subset sorted from them (not recorded which). The clonotype originates from a man aged 18 to 30 who had mild COVID-19 (a few samples of this study predate the infection). Cell type and time point are not known.

As DNA, the CDR3 is TGTGCCAGCAGCGCAGGGTTGGCCGGGGAGCTGTTTTTT. Amino acid sequence: CASSAGLAGELFF. The gene calls are TRBV9 and TRBJ2-2; perhaps TRBD1 as D (5 bases). Trimming took 3 bases from V and 6 from J, leaving 9 bases between them. Germline-derived CDR1 and CDR2 are SGDLS and YYNGEE. The CDR3 has 13 residues.